This TCR beta chain appears in the sequencing data of a study of blood T cell repertoires in COVID-19. For the study at large: Sites across the United States, Italy and Spain contributed samples from acute and convalescent COVID-19.

V was trimmed by 1 base and J by 2 bases, leaving 5 bases between them. This CDR3 comprises 13 residues. The germline gives CDR1 SGHAT, CDR2 FQNNGV. Clones were sequenced by immunoSEQ multiplex PCR, and TCRdb holds only the in-frame ones, with some missing. Here the sample spans 350,000 to 500,000 clones, 70% to 90% being singletons. This receptor was identified in a man younger than 35 with COVID-19, enrolled during active disease. Sequenced input: peripheral blood. The chain is built from TRBV11-2 and TRBJ1-1; D gene ambiguous. The CDR3 region has the DNA TGTGCCAGCAGCTTAGCCCCTAACACTGAAGCTTTCTTT. Its translation is CASSLAPNTEAFF. Full variable domain (outside the CDR3, taken from reference TRBV11-2 and TRBJ1-1): EAGVAQSPRYKIIEKRQSVAFWCNPISGHATLYWYQQILGQGPKLLIQFQNNGVVDDSQLPKDRFSAERLKGVDSTLKIQPAKLEDSAVYLCASSLAPNTEAFFGQGTRLTVV.